The 9 T cell receptor beta chains below come from one sample, sequenced in a study of tumor-infiltrating lymphocytes in primary liver carcinoma. Starting material for RNA and DNA co-extraction consisted of about 20-30 mg of unsorted bulk tissue. A primer matching the constant region was used to make TCR beta cDNA from 500 ng of total RNA. Libraries of TCR beta came from three nested multiplex PCR rounds with slightly modified ARM-PCR. The study ran its first two PCR rounds for approximately 11 cycles each, using TRBV1-TRBV30 forward primers and a C-beta reverse primer. TCRdb re-derived calls from the multiplex PCR reads in MiXCR, one entry per CDR3 protein. The profile shows roughly 30,000 distinct CDR3 sequences, about 79% of them singletons. What was sequenced was liver tumor tissue from sampling region 5. The subset denotes: tumor region T5, tumor centre. Receptors were obtained from a man aged 35-49 years with primary liver carcinoma and hepatitis B virus infection.

J is TRBJ2-1 and V is TRBV14; D is undetermined. CDR1 and CDR2 (germline): SGHDN, FVKESK. CDR3 size: 13 residues. V was shortened by 1 base and J by 15 bases, with 16 bases between the two germline ends. The CDR3 bases are TGTGCCAGCAGCCAAGGGCCATTCAATGAACGGTTCTTC. Amino acid sequence: CASSQGPFNERFF.

Only one count was recorded for this clonotype. One end of the junction varies from germline; a read error may be responsible. V and J are TRBV11-2 and TRBJ2-7, with 7 bases identical to TRBD1. CDR1 and CDR2 (germline): SGHAT, FQNNGV. The CDR3 is 16 amino acids. CDR3 amino acids: CANSFIQGTIRNEQYF. CDR3 DNA: TGTGCCAACAGCTTCATACAGGGGACCATACGTAACGAGCAGTACTTC.

Concerning this clonotype: Since the CDR3 does not end with the conserved phenylalanine or tryptophan, this likely comes from a read error. This rearrangement joins TRBV6-2 or TRBV6-3 to TRBJ1-1; D is unresolved. The CDR3 spans 14 residues. V was pared by 9 bases and J by 0 bases, with 14 bases between. CDR1 is MNHEY, CDR2 SVGEGT, per germline. The chain's CDR3 is CASNYPELNTEAFS. In DNA form, the CDR3 reads TGTGCCAGTAATTACCCAGAGCTGAACACTGAAGCTTTCTCT.

This clonotype was seen just once. The junction and the germline gene differ at one end; a read error may be behind it. The rearrangement links TRBV30 to TRBJ2-5, with D perhaps assigned TRBD1 or TRBD2 (5 bases each). The CDR3 loop spans 12 amino acids. The V gene's germline CDR1 is GTSNPN and CDR2 SVGIG (reference sequence). DNA for the CDR3: TGTGCCTGGAGTGAGAGCCTAGGGACCCAGCACTTC. Its protein is CAWSESLGTQHF.

This chain uses TRBV5-6 with TRBJ1-6, with D tentatively TRBD1 (6 bases). V was shortened by 0 bases and J by 7 bases, with 11 bases between the two germline ends. The CDR3 sequence is 15 residues long. Germline CDR1 is SGHDT and CDR2 is YYEEEE. CDR3 protein: CASSLAGQCNSPLHF. CDR3 nucleotide sequence: TGTGCCAGCAGCTTGGCTGGACAGTGCAATTCACCCCTCCACTTT.

On this clonotype itself: Compared with germline, one end of the junction differs, possibly owing to a read error. The chain has TRBV4-3 and TRBJ2-1; possible D gene TRBD2, 6 bases. The germline CDR1 and CDR2 sequences are LGHNA and YSLEER. The CDR3 spans 16 residues. In DNA, the CDR3 is TGCGCCAGCAGCCAAGTACTAGCCTCCACCTACAAAGAGCAGATCTTC. Its protein is CASSQVLASTYKEQIF.

About this clonotype: A much larger clone is a single base away; this may be a read error. V is TRBV6-1 and J is TRBJ2-1; 11 bases match TRBD2. Germline-derived CDR1 and CDR2 are MNHNS and SASEGT. CDR3 size: 15 residues. The CDR3 DNA reads TGCGCCAGGAACATGGGACTAGCGGAATTCAATGAGCAGTTCTTC. As protein: CARNMGLAEFNEQFF.

A word on this clonotype: The conserved phenylalanine or tryptophan is not found at the CDR3 terminus, so this likely reflects a read error. The chain links TRBV12-3 or TRBV12-4 to TRBJ2-7, with D tentatively TRBD1 or TRBD2 (5 bases each). The CDR3 consists of 15 residues. V lost 3 bases and J lost 3, with 15 bases in between. In DNA, the CDR3 is TGTGCCAGCAGTTTTGGGACGGGACCTTTCTACGAGCAGTACCTC. It codes for CASSFGTGPFYEQYL.

The genes are TRBV7-8 and TRBJ2-2; a possible D gene is TRBD2 (6 bases). CDR1 SGHVS and CDR2 FQNEAQ come from the germline V gene. CDR3 length: 14 residues. CDR3 sequence: CVRSLVSRDGELFF. For the CDR3, the DNA is TGTGTCAGAAGCTTAGTTTCGCGGGACGGGGAGCTGTTTTTT.